This TCR beta chain was recovered during a study of blood T cell repertoires in COVID-19. Study summary: COVID-19 samples from acute and convalescent phases originated in the United States, Italy and Spain. Sources were T cells, B-cell-depleted T cells, or PBMCs; the material itself was cDNA or gDNA.

Per the original methods: Amplification with reference gene primers provided the estimates of nucleated cell counts. Sequencing used immunoSEQ multiplex PCR; TCRdb keeps in-frame clones, though not all of them. Clone size and the V and J calls come from that table; the DNA yielded D and trimming. The sample holds roughly 260,000 clones; 86% are singletons and the top ten take over 7.5%. The CDR3 runs to 15 residues. With 3 bases clipped from V and 1 base from J, the junction kept 3 bases outside the gene matches. Per the germline V gene, CDR1 is DFQATT and CDR2 is SNEGSKA (reference sequence). The rearrangement links TRBV20-1 to TRBJ2-6, with 7 bases lining up with TRBD2. Sequencing input: peripheral blood. The receptor's source is a man aged 40-55 years who had recovered from COVID-19. CDR3 in DNA: TGCAGTGCTAGTCAGCGGGAATCTGGGGCCAACGTCCTGACTTTC. Translating it yields CSASQRESGANVLTF.